This T cell receptor (beta chain) was documented in a study of metastatic and nonmetastatic thyroid tumors. Every patient underwent thyroid surgery untreated. The CDR3 has 16 amino acids. CDR1 is DFQATT and CDR2 is SNEGSKA in the germline V gene (reference sequence). V shed 3 bases, J shed 6 bases, and the junction held 11 bases outside the gene matches. Using MiXCR, TCRdb reanalyzed the PCR reads. The top ten clones hold about 14% of a sample with about 3,800 clones, approximately 33% of them seen once. The V gene is TRBV20-1, the J gene TRBJ1-5; TRBD1 matches 10 bases. The TCR originated in a female donor with papillary thyroid cancer or a benign thyroid nodule (not recorded which). Some clones in this sample may be carry-over from other donors' samples. Sequences were obtained from adjacent normal tissue. CDR3 in DNA: TGCAGTGCTAGGCAAGGAGGGACAGGGGTTGGTCAGCCCCAGCATTTT. This gives the protein CSARQGGTGVGQPQHF.